A selection of T cell receptor beta chains follows, all from one sample in a study of identical twins. TCRdb re-called the 5' RACE reads through MiXCR, storing one row per CDR3 protein. The sample includes 500,000 to 550,000 distinct CDR3 sequences, 20% to 25% of them seen just once. This sample also belongs to another study, concerning yellow fever vaccine responses in identical twins.

The specimen was CD4+ T cells sorted from blood. The receptors were gathered from a woman between 18 and 29 years old in good health. Each CDR3 is given with its conserved first and last residue. Each record gives: clone size, V gene, D gene, J gene, CDR3 protein, CDR3 DNA. A D gene is named only where the DNA matches it firmly. Part of the rows lack a size; the others show once, few, many or a class for expanded clones.

abundance: -; v_gene: TRBV2; d_gene: TRBD1; j_gene: TRBJ2-2; CDR3aa: CASRGQALTNTGELFF; CDR3nt: TGTGCCAGCAGGGGACAGGCTCTAACGAACACCGGGGAGCTGTTTTTT
abundance: -; v_gene: TRBV10-3; d_gene: TRBD1; j_gene: TRBJ2-2; CDR3aa: CAISVGAGGNTGELFF; CDR3nt: TGTGCCATCAGTGTCGGGGCAGGGGGGAACACCGGGGAGCTGTTTTTT
abundance: few; v_gene: TRBV6-1; d_gene: -; j_gene: TRBJ1-2; CDR3aa: CASRQEGHYGYTF; CDR3nt: TGTGCCAGCAGGCAGGAGGGGCACTATGGCTACACCTTC
abundance: -; v_gene: TRBV20-1; d_gene: -; j_gene: TRBJ2-1; CDR3aa: CSAEAAGLYNEQFF; CDR3nt: TGCAGTGCGGAAGCAGCGGGCCTCTACAATGAGCAGTTCTTC
abundance: -; v_gene: TRBV10-1; d_gene: TRBD1; j_gene: TRBJ2-1; CDR3aa: CASSELIGTGNNEQFF; CDR3nt: TGCGCCAGCAGTGAATTGATCGGGACAGGGAACAATGAGCAGTTCTTC
abundance: few; v_gene: TRBV9; d_gene: -; j_gene: TRBJ2-7; CDR3aa: CASSKGHLYEQYF; CDR3nt: TGTGCCAGCAGCAAGGGACACCTCTACGAGCAGTACTTC
abundance: -; v_gene: TRBV29-1; d_gene: -; j_gene: TRBJ1-4; CDR3aa: CSVVAREKLFF; CDR3nt: TGCAGCGTTGTGGCAAGGGAAAAACTGTTTTTT
abundance: few; v_gene: TRBV5-1; d_gene: TRBD1; j_gene: TRBJ2-5; CDR3aa: CASSRDSLRETQYF; CDR3nt: TGCGCCAGCAGTCGGGACAGCCTGAGGGAGACCCAGTACTTC
abundance: -; v_gene: TRBV27; d_gene: -; j_gene: TRBJ1-5; CDR3aa: CASSGSSYQPQHF; CDR3nt: TGTGCCAGCAGTGGCAGCAGCTATCAGCCCCAGCATTTT
abundance: few; v_gene: TRBV5-6; d_gene: -; j_gene: TRBJ2-1; CDR3aa: CASTQDRGNEQFF; CDR3nt: TGTGCCAGCACCCAAGATAGGGGAAATGAGCAGTTCTTC
abundance: few; v_gene: TRBV7-9; d_gene: -; j_gene: TRBJ2-7; CDR3aa: CASSYVRYEQYF; CDR3nt: TGTGCCAGCAGCTACGTCCGCTACGAGCAGTACTTC
abundance: -; v_gene: TRBV12-3/TRBV12-4; d_gene: TRBD2; j_gene: TRBJ2-1; CDR3aa: CALNPSGGGVGSSYNEQFF; CDR3nt: TGTGCCCTCAACCCTAGCGGGGGGGGAGTGGGTAGCTCCTACAATGAGCAGTTCTTC
abundance: -; v_gene: TRBV11-2; d_gene: -; j_gene: TRBJ1-1; CDR3aa: CASSLGQGGSATEAFF; CDR3nt: TGTGCCAGCAGCTTAGGCCAAGGGGGTTCGGCCACTGAAGCTTTCTTT
abundance: few; v_gene: TRBV5-1; d_gene: -; j_gene: TRBJ2-3; CDR3aa: CASSLAAPSTDTQYF; CDR3nt: TGCGCCAGCAGCTTGGCGGCACCGAGCACAGATACGCAGTATTTT
abundance: few; v_gene: TRBV29-1; d_gene: TRBD1; j_gene: TRBJ2-3; CDR3aa: CSVGGTGGDTQYF; CDR3nt: TGCAGCGTTGGTGGGACAGGGGGCGATACGCAGTATTTT
abundance: -; v_gene: TRBV7-2; d_gene: -; j_gene: TRBJ2-3; CDR3aa: CASSLSHGDTQYF; CDR3nt: TGTGCCAGCAGCTTAAGCCATGGAGATACGCAGTATTTT
abundance: -; v_gene: TRBV11-2; d_gene: -; j_gene: TRBJ2-4; CDR3aa: CASSSPTPRDF; CDR3nt: TGTGCCAGCAGCTCCCCGACCCCTCGGGACTTC
abundance: -; v_gene: TRBV6-1; d_gene: -; j_gene: TRBJ1-4; CDR3aa: CASSPHQVRGEKLFF; CDR3nt: TGTGCCAGCAGTCCCCACCAAGTGCGGGGTGAAAAACTGTTTTTT
abundance: few; v_gene: TRBV12-3/TRBV12-4; d_gene: -; j_gene: TRBJ2-7; CDR3aa: CASSSPPKYEQYF; CDR3nt: TGTGCCAGCAGTTCCCCCCCCAAGTACGAGCAGTACTTC
abundance: few; v_gene: TRBV7-9; d_gene: -; j_gene: TRBJ1-6; CDR3aa: CASSFPSMGSPLHF; CDR3nt: TGTGCCAGCAGCTTTCCCAGCATGGGTTCACCCCTCCACTTT
abundance: -; v_gene: TRBV6-1; d_gene: TRBD1; j_gene: TRBJ1-5; CDR3aa: CASRAPGGNNQPQHF; CDR3nt: TGTGCCAGCAGGGCCCCAGGGGGTAACAATCAGCCCCAGCATTTT
abundance: few; v_gene: TRBV20-1; d_gene: -; j_gene: TRBJ1-2; CDR3aa: CSAPVQKGYGYTF; CDR3nt: TGCAGTGCGCCGGTACAGAAGGGCTATGGCTACACCTTC
abundance: few; v_gene: TRBV20-1; d_gene: -; j_gene: TRBJ1-1; CDR3aa: CSATGTEAFF; CDR3nt: TGCAGTGCCACAGGGACCGAAGCTTTCTTT
abundance: -; v_gene: TRBV5-5; d_gene: TRBD2; j_gene: TRBJ2-5; CDR3aa: CASSLAVSGGQETQYF; CDR3nt: TGTGCCAGCAGCTTGGCTGTATCGGGGGGCCAAGAGACCCAGTACTTC
abundance: -; v_gene: TRBV19; d_gene: -; j_gene: TRBJ2-1; CDR3aa: CASSILEGPTYNEQFF; CDR3nt: TGTGCCAGTAGTATTTTAGAGGGTCCTACCTACAATGAGCAGTTCTTC
abundance: few; v_gene: TRBV18; d_gene: -; j_gene: TRBJ2-2; CDR3aa: CASSPDANTGELFF; CDR3nt: TGTGCCAGCTCACCGGACGCAAACACCGGGGAGCTGTTTTTT